The entry that follows covers one TCR beta chain sequence. Trimming left V 4 bases short and J 4 bases short, with 19 bases between. The germline gives CDR1 KGHDR, CDR2 SFDVKD. The CDR3 has 17 residues. This record belongs to a study of blood T cells in healthy people across ages. Next came a second PCR, run for about 7 to 12 cycles, which used a sample-barcoded 5' primer along with a J-beta primer mix. Each cDNA was tagged by a template-switch adaptor containing 12 random nucleotides. MiXCR was run by TCRdb on the 5' RACE reads, yielding one entry per CDR3 protein. The sample shows 600,000 to 1,000,000 distinct CDR3 sequences, more than 20% of them seen only once. This sample was shared with a second study, whose subject was T cells of mothers and their children. That source notes: cDNA synthesis used all extracted RNA, 1.5 ug per 15 ul.

The TCR sequence derives from a boy under 18 in good health. Material for sequencing was blood. The chain carries TRBV24-1 and TRBJ1-5, with D perhaps matching TRBD1 (5 bases). CDR3 nucleotides: TGTGCCACCAGTGACGGCGGACACTCCCTCGGGAATCAGCCCCAGCATTTT. Its protein product is CATSDGGHSLGNQPQHF.